This entry features one T cell receptor beta chain sequence. This clonotype came up a few times. Its specific antigen is unknown. No base-level quality is on record; no much larger clone is a single base apart. Only healthy Caucasian donors were included. The twin cohort comprised three pairs of female monozygotic twins, all aged roughly 18 to 29 years. Positive isolation kits from Invitrogen were used to isolate the CD4+ and CD8+ T cell populations. Libraries were prepared through 5' RACE. The listed sequencing device is Illumina HiSeq 2000. Template switching introduced a universal primer binding site; the final cDNA contained a unique molecular identifier, enabling accurate counting of TCR cDNA molecules. Specific primers in the conserved constant-segment region were used to synthesize first-strand cDNA for TCR alpha and beta chains. To control for contamination, each cDNA library was double barcoded with a SMART-Mk sample barcode plus Illumina barcodes. TruSeq adapter sequences and Illumina sample barcodes were added in two successive PCR steps. The TCR alpha and beta cDNA libraries were sequenced on the Illumina HiSeq platform using custom primers. The paper's processing steps were these. MiGEC processed the raw reads to extract unique molecular identifiers, while MiXCR was used to determine the CDR3 positions. Recombination models were inferred per individual with the repgenHMM and IGoR tools using an EM algorithm. Shared clonotype analysis was performed with the tcR package in R, normalizing sharing by the product of cloneset sizes. To study raw recombination without the effects of thymic and clonal selection, out-of-frame nonproductive sequences were analyzed. TCRdb reworked the public reads: Q25 trimming with fastp, MiXCR clone assembly, productive beta chains retained. Every entry covers one CDR3 protein and lists the most common genes and DNA from its rows. What appears here as the V and J calls and clone size reflects TCRdb's work, not the paper's. The sample records more than 400,000 distinct CDR3 sequences, about 16% of which are singletons. Roughly 0.43% of the sample rests with the top ten.

V is pared back by 3 bases and J by 5 bases, with 4 bases lying between the germline termini. Taken from cysteine to phenylalanine, the CDR3 has 10 residues. The retained sequence is limited to the CDR3, 30 bases, with the frame set at the first base. CDR1 and CDR2 are drawn from the germline V gene (reference sequence): DFQATT, SNEGSKA. The sample belongs to a study of identical twins (dated by TCRdb to 2016 to 2017). Turning to the overall study: To test whether fetal clonotypes persist, the study used deep sequencing on TCR alpha and beta repertoires from monozygotic twins, unrelated adults of various ages, and cord blood. Replicate twin experiments were performed at different times using different library preparation protocols to rule out contamination.

Summary of the overall study and its limitations: In monozygotic twins, out-of-frame TCR alpha sharing was systematically underestimated by recombination models, although the models agreed with sharing between unrelated individuals. Compared with coincidental sharing between unrelated individuals, out-of-frame TCR alpha sequences shared between twins had an excess of sequences with low generation probability. Abundant cord blood beta clonotypes carried fewer insertions; young adult naive repertoires showed a weaker similar trend, while memory repertoires showed none. Because the same donors could not be followed over many years, conclusions were based on cross-sectional statistical analysis. Zero-insertion analyses could be partly confounded by invariant T cells such as MAIT and iNKT, though diverse VJ usage argued against such confounding for most clonotypes. Excess twin sharing in beta out-of-frame sequences was weaker because fewer shared sequences lowered the signal-to-noise ratio.

The data were also submitted as part of a second study, on yellow fever vaccine responses in identical twins. The second source states: The T cell response to vaccination in identical twins was reported by the authors to appear partly convergent and partly personalized. In identical twins, the study followed T cell clones that responded to the vaccine with precision.

The chain couples TRBV20-1 to TRBJ2-5; the D gene cannot be named for sure. The clonotype was recovered from a young woman in good health. Sequenced input: CD4+ T cells sorted from blood. The nucleotide sequence reads as follows: TGCAGTGCTAGTGTTGAGACCCAGTACTTC. It codes for CSASVETQYF.